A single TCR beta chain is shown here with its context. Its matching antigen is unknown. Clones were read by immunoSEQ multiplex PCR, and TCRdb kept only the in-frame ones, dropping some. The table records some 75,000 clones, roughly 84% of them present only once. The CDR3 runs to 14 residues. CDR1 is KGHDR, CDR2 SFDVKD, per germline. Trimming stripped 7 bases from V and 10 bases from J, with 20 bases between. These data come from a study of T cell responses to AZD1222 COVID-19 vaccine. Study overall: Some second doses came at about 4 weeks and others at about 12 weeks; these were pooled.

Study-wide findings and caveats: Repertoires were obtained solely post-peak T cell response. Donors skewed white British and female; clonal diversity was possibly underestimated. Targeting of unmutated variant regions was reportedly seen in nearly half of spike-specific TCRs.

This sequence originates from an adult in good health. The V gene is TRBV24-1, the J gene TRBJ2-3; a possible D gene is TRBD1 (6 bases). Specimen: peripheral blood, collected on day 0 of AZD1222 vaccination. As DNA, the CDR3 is TGTGCCACCAGGAGGGGGACGTCAGCCAGTCCGCAGTATTTT. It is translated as CATRRGTSASPQYF.